One sample yielded the 19 T cell receptor beta chains listed below, sequenced in a study of beta chain features in type 1 diabetes. cDNA synthesis used the whole RNA isolate, giving expressed TCRB sequences. Clones were read by immunoSEQ multiplex PCR, and TCRdb kept only the in-frame ones, dropping some. Among 55,000 to 85,000 clones listed, roughly 49% were seen once. These receptors' antigens are unknown. The study, taken as a whole, reports: Shorter TCRB CDR3s, moderately but significantly so, were found in Type 1 diabetes patients in all four CD4+ subsets.

The specimen was central memory CD4+ T cells from blood. The receptors here all came from a man aged 30-40 years with type 1 diabetes.

The chain uses TRBV7-2 and TRBJ1-6, with a possible D match to TRBD1 (5 bases). There are 14 residues in the CDR3. The V and J ends lost 1 base and 10 bases respectively, with 11 bases between them. Germline V lookup: CDR1 SGHTA, CDR2 FQGNSA. CDR3 sequence reads: CASSLEAGRSPLHF. In DNA form, the CDR3 reads TGTGCCAGCAGCTTAGAGGCAGGGCGGTCACCCCTCCACTTT.

The rearrangement links TRBV11-3 to TRBJ1-2, with D unclear. Germline V gives CDR1 SGHNT, CDR2 YENEEA. Trimming took off 1 base at V and 10 bases at J, with 13 bases between the two ends. The CDR3 length is 13 residues. This chain's CDR3 is CASSLGAVNTYTF. The CDR3 DNA follows: TGTGCCAGCAGCTTAGGTGCGGTAAACACCTACACCTTC. The full variable domain, rest sourced from reference TRBV11-3 and TRBJ1-2, is EAGVVQSPRYKIIEKKQPVAFWCNPISGHNTLYWYLQNLGQGPELLIRYENEEAVDDSQLPKDRFSAERLKGVDSTLKIQPAELGDSAVYLCASSLGAVNTYTFGSGTRLTVV.

The V call is TRBV7-9, the J call TRBJ2-3; 7 bases are shared with TRBD1. J lost 1 base, V lost 5 bases, and 6 bases had no gene match. The germline V gene has CDR1 SEHNR and CDR2 FQNEAQ (reference sequence). This CDR3 comprises 15 residues. The CDR3 loop reads CASSARQGGTDTQYF. CDR3 sequence (DNA): TGTGCCAGCAGCGCCCGACAGGGAGGCACAGATACGCAGTATTTT.

V gene TRBV9 combines with J gene TRBJ2-5; a weak D match, TRBD2 (6 bases). The last part of the DNA fits TRBJ2-7 better; the J call may be wrong. The germline CDR1 and CDR2 sequences are SGDLS and YYNGEE. The CDR3 has 14 residues. This CDR3 reads CASSALASPYEQYF. CDR3 bases: TGTGCCAGCAGCGCTCTAGCGTCCCCCTACGAGCAGTACTTC.

There are a few counts of this clone. The chain recombines TRBV10-3 with TRBJ2-3, with TRBD2 matching 10 bases. Germline V CDR1 and CDR2: ENHRY, SYGVKD. Germline trimming cut 5 bases from V and 2 bases from J; bases unmatched to any gene: 4. The CDR3 totals 15 residues. The CDR3 DNA reads TGTGCCATCAGTTCTAGCGGGGGCCTCACAGATACGCAGTATTTT. Its protein product is CAISSSGGLTDTQYF.

The chain couples TRBV5-4 to TRBJ2-1; 10 bases are a match to TRBD2. Germline V lookup: CDR1 SGHNT, CDR2 YYREEE (reference sequence). This CDR3 is 15 amino acids long. After removal of 1 base from V and 10 bases from J, the junction contained 8 bases not matched to a gene. The CDR3 here is CASSLRLAGAIEQFF. CDR3 nucleotide sequence: TGTGCCAGCAGCTTGCGGCTAGCGGGAGCAATAGAGCAGTTCTTC.

The V gene is TRBV6-1, the J gene TRBJ1-1, with TRBD1 identical over 9 bases. The V segment lost 2 bases and the J segment 7 bases; nucleotides outside the gene matches: 8. This CDR3 is built from 15 residues. The germline V gene encodes CDR1 MNHNS and CDR2 SASEGT. The CDR3 DNA sequence: TGTGCCAGCAGTGAATTGGGACAGGGTTTCCATGAAGCTTTCTTT. It specifies CASSELGQGFHEAFF.

V gene TRBV5-6 combines with J gene TRBJ2-1, with D perhaps TRBD1 (6 bases). CDR1 is SGHDT, CDR2 YYEEEE, per germline. Trimming took 3 bases from V and 2 from J, leaving 12 bases between them. CDR3 size: 15 residues. CDR3 protein: CASSSPRTAYNEQFF. The CDR3 DNA sequence: TGTGCCAGCAGCTCCCCCCGGACAGCCTACAATGAGCAGTTCTTC.

This chain joins TRBV7-2 and TRBJ2-5; D not resolved. The V gene lost 5 bases and the J gene lost 0 bases, with 4 bases spanning the gap. From germline, CDR1 is SGHTA and CDR2 FQGNSA. This CDR3 contains 12 residues. In nucleotides, the CDR3 is TGTGCCAGCAGCCGGGACCAAGAGACCCAGTACTTC. Amino acid sequence: CASSRDQETQYF.

This chain joins TRBV9 and TRBJ2-4; 10 positions agree with TRBD1. Germline assignment: CDR1 SGDLS and CDR2 YYNGEE. The V segment lost 3 bases and the J segment 6 bases; nucleotides outside the gene matches: 3. This CDR3 spans 14 amino acids. CDR3 DNA: TGTGCCAGCAGCGCGAGACAGGGGGCAAACATTCAGTACTTC. This sequence encodes CASSARQGANIQYF.

This clone was seen only a few times. The V gene is TRBV28, the J gene TRBJ1-1, with TRBD1 as a possible D gene (6 bases). There are 13 residues in the CDR3. Trimming left V 1 base short and J 8 bases short, with 11 bases between. Germline lookup yields CDR1 MDHEN and CDR2 SYDVKM. CDR3 coding DNA: TGTGCCAGCAGTTTATATACAGGACAGGAAGCTTTCTTT. Residues: CASSLYTGQEAFF.

A few counts support this clone. The chain uses TRBV2 and TRBJ2-5; no firm D call. This CDR3 spans 14 amino acids. V dropped 0 bases and J dropped 2 bases, with 7 bases sitting between them. The germline CDR1 and CDR2 sequences are SNHLY and FYNNEI. The chain's CDR3 is CASSEATTQETQYF. CDR3 nucleotide sequence: TGTGCCAGCAGTGAAGCCACAACACAAGAGACCCAGTACTTC.

The chain has TRBV19 and TRBJ2-1; D perhaps matches TRBD1 (6 bases). V lost 3 bases and J lost 4, with 13 bases in between. This CDR3 region has 15 residues. Germline V lookup: CDR1 LNHDA, CDR2 SQIVND (reference sequence). The CDR3 sequence: CASSMQTGYYNEQFF. CDR3 in DNA: TGTGCCAGTAGTATGCAGACAGGCTATTACAATGAGCAGTTCTTC.

The V and J genes are TRBV5-4 and TRBJ1-1, with 10 positions matching TRBD1. Per the germline V gene, CDR1 is SGHNT and CDR2 is YYREEE (reference sequence). V trimming: 4 bases; J trimming: 7 bases; junction bases outside the gene matches: 7. The CDR3 has 14 amino acids. The CDR3 bases are TGTGCCAGCAGCCTAATCGGGACAGGGGTTGAAGCTTTCTTT. Encoded protein: CASSLIGTGVEAFF.

The V and J genes are TRBV6-5 and TRBJ2-5; 7 bases line up with TRBD2. CDR3 length: 13 residues. Trimming took 8 bases from V and 7 from J; bases not matched to a gene: 10. The V gene's germline CDR1 is MNHEY and CDR2 SVGAGI. The CDR3 DNA reads as TGTGCCAGCGGAGGGAGGGAGACGGGGACCCAGTACTTC. This translates into CASGGRETGTQYF.

The chain couples TRBV30 to TRBJ2-7; no clear D. Looked up from germline, CDR1 is GTSNPN and CDR2 is SVGIG (reference sequence). Between the trimmed V and J ends, which lost 3 bases and 1 base, there was a span of 13 bases. The CDR3 has 14 amino acids. CDR3 nucleotide sequence: TGTGCCTGGAGATTATCCCCCGGGTCCTACGAGCAGTACTTC. It encodes CAWRLSPGSYEQYF.

The gene calls are TRBV25-1 and TRBJ2-1, with D perhaps matching TRBD2 (6 bases). Per germline, CDR1 MGHDK and CDR2 SYGVNS. The CDR3 length is 16 residues. V lost 1 base and J lost 3, with 13 bases in between. The CDR3 bases are TGTGCCAGCAGTGAATCCATAGCGGACCTCTACAATGAGCAGTTCTTC. Translated: CASSESIADLYNEQFF.

This clone was seen just once. The V gene is TRBV10-3, the J gene TRBJ1-5; TRBD1 aligns across 8 bases. The CDR3 spans 14 residues. Germline V gene sequence: CDR1 ENHRY, CDR2 SYGVKD. Trimming removed 10 bases from V and 2 bases from J; junction bases left unmatched: 7. Here the CDR3 reads CATRTGNGNQPQHF. The CDR3, as DNA: TGTGCCACTAGGACAGGGAATGGCAATCAGCCCCAGCATTTT.

This clone was counted between two and nine times. The chain recombines TRBV30 with TRBJ2-1, with TRBD2 matching over 14 bases. The CDR3 totals 14 residues. Germline V gene lookup returns CDR1 GTSNPN and CDR2 SVGIG (reference sequence). V lost 1 base, J lost 12 bases, and 5 bases stayed unmatched. CDR3 residues: CAWSGGLAGGGQFF. The DNA for the CDR3 is TGTGCCTGGAGTGGAGGACTAGCGGGGGGAGGGCAGTTCTTC. Full variable domain (missing parts from reference TRBV30 and TRBJ2-1): SQTIHQWPATLVQPVGSPLSLECTVEGTSNPNLYWYRQAAGRGLQLLFYSVGIGQISSEVPQNLSASRPQDRQFILSSKKLLLSDSGFYLCAWSGGLAGGGQFFGPGTRLTVL.